This T cell receptor (beta chain) was recovered during a study of immune evolution from preneoplasia to lung adenocarcinoma. Some clones are missing from TCRdb's copy, which holds only in-frame ones; the method was immunoSEQ multiplex PCR. The sample lists about 10,000 clones, around 78% occurring once. Patient tissue came from resections in Japan or China, 2014–2017. The sequence derives from an older person with lung adenocarcinoma. Material: FFPE minimally invasive lung adenocarcinoma tissue.

CDR3 in amino acids: CASSSGETHNEQFF. The DNA for the CDR3 is TGTGCCAGTAGTAGTGGAGAGACCCACAATGAGCAGTTCTTC. The chain links TRBV19 to TRBJ2-1, with D unclear. The CDR3 loop spans 14 amino acids. Trimming took off 4 bases at V and 5 bases at J, with 12 bases between the two ends. Germline V lookup: CDR1 LNHDA, CDR2 SQIVND (reference sequence).